The TCR beta chain described here comes from a study of blood T cell repertoires in COVID-19 (dated by TCRdb to 2018 to 2020). Background on the whole study: Collaborator samples came from the United States, Italy and Spain and covered acute and convalescent phases of COVID-19. The material from the prospective study consisted of cDNA or gDNA derived from T cells, B-cell-depleted T cells, or PBMCs. Subjects who had been exposed to COVID-19, were actively infected with it, or had recovered from it provided the deeply sampled blood TCRbeta repertoires that made up the dataset. The repertoires were made available in a free public database intended to serve as a resource for research on the immune response to SARS-CoV-2. The samples were drawn from the first 160 participants of the ongoing ImmuneRACE study and from over a thousand subjects provided by 6 global collaborators. Sample metadata almost always included a de-identified subject ID, COVID-19 status, age in years and sex. Where available, HLA class I and class II types were taken from metadata supplied by the sample provider and were not determined by assay-based typing.

Each collaborating institution followed its own protocols to collect whole blood in K2EDTA tubes. For TCRbeta analysis, collaborators shipped samples in one of three forms: frozen whole blood, isolated PBMCs, or DNA extracted from either of those sample types. On the study overall, not on this receptor specifically: Clinical and demographic metadata were provided uncurated, with the amount varying by source and participant.

The immunoSEQ Assay, a bias-controlled multiplex PCR, was used to amplify TCRbeta CDR3 regions from genomic DNA. The source study handled its data this way. Within the assay, amplification of reference gene primers was used to estimate how many nucleated cells each sample contained. To quantify the absolute abundance of each unique TCRbeta CDR3 rearrangement, sequence reads were collapsed and filtered. For each sample, productive Simpson clonality was calculated by taking the square root of Simpson's diversity index across productive rearrangements. TCRdb took this table from immuneACCESS and kept in-frame rearrangements with V and J called. Such tables lack part of the clones; where checked against another copy, unresolved V genes explain under half of the gap, and the rest is unexplained. D and trimming were read from the DNA, whereas the V and J calls and clone size are those reported in that table. The sample table contains 50,000 to 60,000 clones; only one count was recorded for approximately 91% of them. Roughly 8.4% of the sample rests with the top ten.

CDR1 MNHNY and CDR2 SVGAGI were looked up in the germline V gene (reference sequence). Measured from the cysteine to the phenylalanine, the CDR3 is 16 residues long. CDR3 DNA only is kept here, 48 bases in frame from base 1. V is shortened by 2 bases, J by 3 bases, and the region joining them spans 14 bases. The sample holds a few counts of this clone. The clone's antigen remains unknown. No base qualities exist here, and no much larger clone lies one base off it. The receptor chain draws on TRBV6-6 and TRBJ1-5, with the identity of the D gene unclear. This TCR came from a man aged 55 to 70 with active COVID-19. Sequencing used peripheral blood. The nucleotide sequence reads TGTGCCAGCAGTTACGTGGGGAGTCAGTTCAATCAGCCCCAGCATTTT. The resulting protein is CASSYVGSQFNQPQHF.